The 13 T cell receptor beta chains given below trace back to one sample, sequenced in a study of blood T cell repertoires in COVID-19. Profiled with immunoSEQ multiplex PCR; TCRdb holds only in-frame clones, not every one. The data contain some 200,000 clones, around 84% of them singletons. Source material: peripheral blood. The receptors stem from a man of 80 years or more with acute or convalescent COVID-19.

V and J are TRBV19 and TRBJ1-6; 7 bases are a match to TRBD1. J gave up 8 bases and V 5 bases, and 6 bases lay outside the gene matches. The CDR3 has 14 residues. Germline V lookup: CDR1 LNHDA, CDR2 SQIVND (reference sequence). This chain's CDR3 is CASSEPGQYSPLHF. In nucleotides, the CDR3 is TGTGCCAGTAGTGAGCCGGGACAGTATTCACCCCTCCACTTT.

The count of this clone is one. Written as DNA, the CDR3 is TGTGCCAGCAGCTCTCAAGCGGGTTCACAAGAGACCCAGTACTTC. Translated, it gives CASSSQAGSQETQYF. The rearrangement links TRBV7-3 to TRBJ2-5; D is possibly TRBD2 (6 bases). CDR1 is SGHTA, CDR2 FQGTGA, per germline. Trimming cost V 4 bases and J 2 bases, with 14 bases left between them. The CDR3 covers 15 residues.

The genes are TRBV3-1 (or the pseudogene TRBV3-2) and TRBJ1-4; D not certain. CDR3 length: 13 amino acids. The ends were cut back, 4 bases at V and 0 bases at J, with 3 bases in the middle. The germline V gene has CDR1 LGHDT and CDR2 YNNKEL (reference sequence). The CDR3 DNA is TGTGCCAGCAGCCTAACAACTAATGAAAAACTGTTTTTT. It translates to CASSLTTNEKLFF.

This clone was seen a single time. The chain combines TRBV19 with TRBJ2-3; D is uncertain. CDR1 and CDR2 from the germline V gene are LNHDA and SQIVND (reference sequence). Trimming left V 5 bases short and J 1 base short, with 10 bases between. This CDR3 contains 14 residues. This CDR3 reads CASSLPSGTDTQYF. The DNA of the CDR3 is TGTGCCAGTAGTCTTCCCTCAGGCACAGATACGCAGTATTTT.

This chain connects TRBV30 to TRBJ1-3, with D hard to call. Germline CDR1 and CDR2: GTSNPN and SVGIG (reference sequence). There are 14 residues in the CDR3. Trimming shortened V by 4 bases and J by 4 bases, and 14 bases separated the two germline ends. CDR3 bases: TGTGCCTGGAACGGGGATCCGCGAGGAAACACCATATATTTT. Translation: CAWNGDPRGNTIYF.

This chain uses TRBV30 with TRBJ1-4; 7 positions match TRBD1. J lost 3 bases, V lost 0 bases, and 4 bases had no gene match. This CDR3 comprises 15 residues. CDR1 and CDR2 from the germline V gene are GTSNPN and SVGIG (reference sequence). CDR3 residues: CAWSVEGQPNEKLFF. CDR3 in DNA: TGTGCCTGGAGTGTGGAGGGACAGCCTAATGAAAAACTGTTTTTT.

The V gene is TRBV19, the J gene TRBJ2-7; 10 bases are shared with TRBD2. The CDR3 is made up of 15 amino acids. V was clipped by 5 bases and J by 2 bases; unmatched bases: 6. Per the germline V gene, CDR1 is LNHDA and CDR2 is SQIVND (reference sequence). CDR3 nucleotide sequence: TGTGCCAGTAGTTTGGCTGGACTAGCGGCCTACGAGCAGTACTTC. This gives the protein CASSLAGLAAYEQYF.

The CDR3 loop is CASSRLADSSYEQYF. CDR3 in DNA: TGTGCCAGCAGTCGACTAGCGGATAGCTCCTACGAGCAGTACTTC. The gene calls are TRBV27 and TRBJ2-7; 9 bases map to TRBD2. CDR3 length equals 15 residues. V lost 5 bases, J lost 0 bases, and 5 bases stayed unmatched. Germline CDR1 reads MNHEY; CDR2 reads SMNVEV (reference sequence).

The chain has TRBV23-1 and TRBJ2-2; TRBD1 matches 10 bases. TRBV23-1 is flagged as an ORF with uncertain function. V was clipped by 8 bases and J by 7 bases; unmatched bases: 16. This CDR3 contains 17 residues. In nucleotides, the CDR3 is TGCGCCAGCCCAGGGGGATCTAGACAGGGGGCCGTCGGGGAGCTGTTTTTT. Its translation is CASPGGSRQGAVGELFF.

This clone was seen a single time. This sequence joins TRBV18 and TRBJ2-5; a weak D match, TRBD1 (6 bases). Trimming left V 6 bases short and J 4 bases short, with 15 bases between. The CDR3 is made up of 14 amino acids. The V gene's germline CDR1 is KGHSH and CDR2 LQKENI. CDR3 sequence (DNA): TGTGCCAGCTCGAAAGGGGGATTGGGAGAGACCCAGTACTTC. Translation gives CASSKGGLGETQYF.

The chain combines TRBV18 with TRBJ2-2, with D unclear. This CDR3 comprises 15 residues. V dropped 3 bases and J dropped 1 base, with 9 bases sitting between them. Germline CDR1 KGHSH, CDR2 LQKENI. CDR3 sequence reads: CASSPTRQNTGELFF. The CDR3 DNA reads as TGTGCCAGCTCACCCACTCGACAGAACACCGGGGAGCTGTTTTTT.

The V and J genes are TRBV2 and TRBJ1-4; 7 nucleotides line up with TRBD1. CDR1 and CDR2 from the germline V gene are SNHLY and FYNNEI. The CDR3 is 15 amino acids. V gave up 5 bases and J gave up 4 bases; unmatched junction bases: 7. CDR3 region: CASSWGDRDNEKLFF. CDR3 DNA sequence: TGTGCCAGCAGTTGGGGAGACAGGGATAATGAAAAACTGTTTTTT.

The CDR3 DNA reads as TGTGCCAGCAGTCCAACCGGGAGAGACGAGCAGTACTTC. Protein sequence: CASSPTGRDEQYF. The chain links TRBV25-1 to TRBJ2-7; possible D gene TRBD2, 6 bases. The CDR3 is made up of 13 amino acids. Trimming took off 5 bases at V and 5 bases at J, with 13 bases between the two ends. Germline V gives CDR1 MGHDK, CDR2 SYGVNS.